This T cell receptor (beta chain) originates from a study of CD8+ T cells in alopecia areata. Study summary: Scoring of treated patients' severity used the percentage of affected scalp area.

The treatment: oral pan-JAK inhibitor, 5-10 mg twice daily. TCR sequencing used cDNA made by reverse transcription of extracted RNA. The repertoire was sequenced with immunoSEQ multiplex PCR; TCRdb's copy has only in-frame clones and lacks some. The sample has around 190,000 clones, under 80% seen once. Germline V gene data show CDR1 as MNHEY and CDR2 as SMNVEV (reference sequence). Trimming cost V 3 bases and J 6 bases, with 15 bases left between them. CDR3 size: 14 residues. The J gene is TRBJ2-7, the V gene TRBV27; D possibly uses TRBD1 or TRBD2 (5 bases each). The TCR originated in a human donor with alopecia areata. The input for sequencing was CD4+ T cells sorted from blood, taken around week 49, from a patient treated with tofacitinib. The DNA for the CDR3 is TGTGCCAGCAGTTTCCGAAGAGCAGGGACCGAGCAGTACTTC. This sequence encodes CASSFRRAGTEQYF.